This T cell receptor (beta chain) was identified in a study of cytomegalovirus exposure and HLA in healthy donors listed by TCRdb under 2017. With regard to the full study: An earlier analysis of 550 to 700 of the donors reported more than 250 Gb of sequence data and some 100 million unique TCR beta sequences from about 200 million T cells. About 300 gigabases of sequencing data and approximately 85 million unique TCR sequences were included in an early release covering over 600 HLA-typed donors. Of the 300 to 400 genotyped donors, about 80% fell in the genetic ancestry cluster associated with self-reported Caucasian donors. The aim of the study was to test whether cataloging public T cell receptors could identify signatures of past pathogen exposure. The T cell repertoires of around 730 subjects were profiled by immunosequencing and related to cytomegalovirus serostatus. Along with the approximately 620-subject first cohort, a separate validation cohort of over a hundred different subjects was used. To predict cytomegalovirus infection status, the study brought together high-throughput TCR immunosequencing, statistical association of individual TCRs with disease status, and machine learning. A later analysis re-analyzed previously published TCR beta repertoires from 500 to 700 donors and added high-resolution HLA genotyping to study TCR occurrence patterns. Rather than using new phenotypic data, the later analysis identified candidate immune exposures from TCR beta sequences and from how often those sequences occurred across donors. To decide whether each TCR beta V gene segment behaved as functional or pseudogenic, an earlier analysis of several hundred of the donors relied on high-throughput TCR beta sequencing. Donor age, sex, ethnicity and CMV serostatus were collected together with the repertoire data. In a later genetic analysis, genome-wide SNP genotypes for about three fifths of the roughly 670 donors were used, and that subset was treated as a discovery cohort. All discovery cohort repertoires had been generated using a single sequencing platform. Class I and class II HLA loci were covered by the typing at four-digit resolution. The number of donors typed differed by locus, with roughly 620-630 for A, B, C, DRB1 and DQB1, 522 for DQA1, about 610 for DPA1, and approximately 470 for DPB1. Because of strong linkage in the cohort, 5 or 6 DR-DQ haplotypes were treated as single units for association and clustering. Among some 410 genotyped donors of the cohort, an average of about 220,000 unique TCR beta nucleotide sequences was sequenced per donor, of which about 19% were non-productive. Study-wide conclusions, independent of this receptor: A group of highly shared sequence variants was considered likely to be a technical artifact of the sequencing pipeline. Assigning TCR associations to individual alleles was difficult when HLA alleles, especially DR and DQ, strongly co-occurred. Most TCR sequences were seen in very few donors, while some public TCRs were found in many individuals. A later genetic analysis associated a missense DCLRE1C variant with V-gene and J-gene trimming of TCR beta chains, and an independent cohort replicated the association. Sequencing depth was assumed to be roughly uniform across donors in the presence/absence analyses, though that assumption may not hold. An earlier analysis of approximately 500 of the donors showed that most TCR beta V segments appeared in productive rearrangements either about 87% or about 30% of the time, which broadly matched IMGT annotations. The earlier analysis of around 600 of the donors excluded roughly 17 rarely observed V segments, including chromosome 9 orphons, because counts were too low. According to a later genetic analysis, donors in an Asian-associated ancestry cluster had fewer N-insertions in productive TCRs than the approximately 670-donor mean. Compared with equally common non-associated chains, HLA-associated TCR beta chains in a later analysis were more clonally expanded and had lower generation probabilities. The only immune exposure information available for the cohort was CMV serostatus. Because HLA typing was missing for some donors at each locus, association tests included only the typed subset. The classifier was reported to diagnose cytomegalovirus status with high specificity and sensitivity in both the original and validation cohorts. In a later analysis, some 18,000 TCR beta sequences were associated with specific HLA alleles at a false discovery rate of 0.05. According to the authors, the approach could potentially be generalized to other disease states and immunological phenotypes. The study listed 164 TCR beta chains as associated with cytomegalovirus. Linkage disequilibrium might explain the correlated functional status among segregating V segments, but an unknown experimental factor could not be ruled out. In a later analysis, most CMV-associated TCR beta chains were found to appear HLA-restricted, with HLA associations seemingly driven largely by CMV exposure. A few of the identified cytomegalovirus-associated TCR beta chains were confirmed in vitro to be specific for cytomegalovirus antigens. The cohort was sequenced for TCR beta chains only, and without alpha or paired-chain data the features that could be detected were limited. Some IMGT-functional V segments, including TRBV6-2 and TRBV6-3, could not be distinguished by the 87-base-pair reads and were therefore excluded. A later analysis found that TCR association rates varied across HLA loci, with DRB1 alleles showing the most associated TCRs and HLA-C alleles the fewest. A further reported finding was that TCR beta sequences accurately predicted the HLA-A and HLA-B alleles for most subjects in the first cohort. Several of the top co-occurrence clusters appeared to be linked to parvovirus B19, influenza, CMV and Epstein-Barr virus, according to a later analysis.

This clone has only a few counts. Its antigen is not yet known. No base qualities exist here, and no much larger clone lies one base off it. Library creation used the immunoSEQ multiplex PCR assay. The multiplex PCR relied on a mix of 60 forward primers for TCR Vbeta segments and 13 reverse primers for TCR Jbeta segments. A multiplex PCR assay on genomic DNA amplified the CDR3 region of rearranged TCR beta genes. Amplified TCR beta libraries were sequenced as 87-base-pair reads on the Illumina HiSeq System. On the authors' methods: Across the 670 or so repertoires, a later analysis counted approximately 75 million unique TCR beta chains, roughly 11 million of which were shared by at least two donors. To remove PCR and sequencing errors, raw reads were error-corrected and collapsed into unique sequences using a nearest-neighbor algorithm that merged closely related sequences. CDR3 sequences were aligned to IMGT reference sequences to assign V, D and J gene segments. Each retained sequence needed at least a six-nucleotide match to both a V gene segment and a J gene segment. A rearrangement counted as productive if the CDR3 had no stop codons and remained in frame with V and J, and every other rearrangement counted as non-productive. CDR3 was defined according to IMGT convention as the region running from the second conserved V-encoded cysteine to the conserved J-encoded phenylalanine. In an earlier analysis of around 640 of the donors, sequences lacking an unambiguous match to a single V gene segment were excluded. An earlier analysis of about 590 of the donors classified V segments as functional when productive rearrangements were above 56.7% and as segregating when the standard deviation between donors was above 5%. A statistical classification framework was built to diagnose cytomegalovirus status from the catalog of TCR beta chain sequences. A later analysis assigned V and J genes by comparing TCR nucleotide sequences with IMGT/GENE-DB human TR gene sequences. A later analysis assigned CDR3 sequences and most-parsimonious VDJ recombination scenarios with the TCRdist pipeline. In a later analysis, each TCR beta chain was defined by its CDR3 amino acid sequence together with its V-gene family, and reads lacking a unique V-gene family were excluded. To address suspected cross-contamination and a sequencing artifact, a later analysis removed roughly 580 highly shared, low-generation-probability nucleotide sequences. For each public chain, a later analysis derived a clonal expansion index from normalized ranks of inferred template counts within each repertoire. A later analysis computed generation probabilities with a VDJ recombination model fitted to out-of-frame rearrangements, and checked the results against IGoR. Hypergeometric tests were used in a later analysis to score TCR-TCR, TCR-HLA and TCR-CMV co-occurrence, with a repertoire-size bias correction applied to the TCR pairs. A later analysis estimated false discovery rates by permuting HLA or CMV assignments 20 times. In a later analysis, co-occurring TCRs were grouped using DBSCAN, and TCRdist sequence similarity was added for clustering within HLA-allele-positive subsets. Repertoires with fewer than 30,000 or more than 120,000 public chains were left out of co-occurrence clustering, as were about five repertoires with anomalous nucleotide sharing. The table was pulled from immuneACCESS by TCRdb, which kept in-frame rearrangements only. Such tables lose some clones; where checked, under half of the loss comes from unresolved V genes, and the rest has no known cause. V, J and clone size reflect that table, while D and trimming were determined from the DNA. The sample table holds approximately 210,000 clones, of which roughly three quarters were seen once. Approximately 1.4% of the sample goes to the ten largest clones.

The cohort comprised fewer than 750 healthy bone marrow donors. At the time of sampling, every cohort member was nominally healthy, though immune exposures that went unrecorded were likely present. The donor tested CMV seronegative and was one of the 352 seronegative cohort members. Each donor provided a peripheral blood sample, and peripheral blood mononuclear cells were used for TCR beta sequencing. The Qiagen DNeasy Blood Extraction Kit was used to extract genomic DNA from the blood cell samples. CDR1 and CDR2 are read off the germline V gene (reference sequence) as SEHNR and FQNEAQ. Trimming removed 7 bases from V and 9 bases from J, leaving 13 bases between the germline ends. The CDR3 measures 12 amino acids from cysteine to phenylalanine. Just CDR3 DNA is preserved here, 36 bases in frame from base 1.

This receptor chain uses TRBV7-9 and TRBJ1-5; TRBD1 is possibly the D segment (6 matching bases). Sequencing was done on a sample of PBMCs. The sequence came from a woman aged 50 to 65 in good health and CMV-seronegative. The sequence in DNA is TGTGCCAGCACCGACAGGTACGGGCCCCAGCATTTT. It translates as CASTDRYGPQHF.